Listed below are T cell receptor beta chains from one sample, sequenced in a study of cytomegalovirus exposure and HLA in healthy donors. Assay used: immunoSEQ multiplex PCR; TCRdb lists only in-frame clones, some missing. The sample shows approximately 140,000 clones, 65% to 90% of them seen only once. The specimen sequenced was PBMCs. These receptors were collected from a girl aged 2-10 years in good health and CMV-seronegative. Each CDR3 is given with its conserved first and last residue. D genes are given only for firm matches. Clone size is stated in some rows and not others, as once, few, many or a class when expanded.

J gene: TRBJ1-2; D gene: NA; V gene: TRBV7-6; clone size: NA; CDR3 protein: CASSLYREGYGYTF; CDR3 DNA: TGTGCCAGCAGCTTATACAGGGAGGGCTATGGCTACACCTTC
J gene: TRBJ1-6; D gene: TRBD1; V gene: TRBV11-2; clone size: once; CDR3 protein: CASSFLSDRGSSSPLHF; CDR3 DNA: TGTGCCAGCAGCTTCCTGTCCGACAGGGGGTCGTCTTCACCCCTCCACTTT
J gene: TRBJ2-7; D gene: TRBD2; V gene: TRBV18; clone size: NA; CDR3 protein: CASSPPFVSSGFTYEQYF; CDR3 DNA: TGTGCCAGCTCACCACCGTTCGTCTCTAGCGGATTTACCTACGAGCAGTACTTC
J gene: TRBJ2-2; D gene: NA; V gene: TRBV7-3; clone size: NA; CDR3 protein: CASQSGETSAGELFF; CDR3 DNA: TGTGCCAGCCAGAGCGGCGAGACCTCGGCCGGGGAGCTGTTTTTT
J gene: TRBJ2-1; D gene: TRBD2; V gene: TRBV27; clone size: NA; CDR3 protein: CASSTSGRGSYNEQFF; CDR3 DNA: TGTGCCAGCAGTACTAGCGGGAGAGGATCCTACAATGAGCAGTTCTTC
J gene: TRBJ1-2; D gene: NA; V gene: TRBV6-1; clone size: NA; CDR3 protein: CASTPVDYGYTF; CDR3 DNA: TGTGCCAGCACGCCGGTGGACTATGGCTACACCTTC
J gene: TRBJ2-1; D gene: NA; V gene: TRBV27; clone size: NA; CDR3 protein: CASSLQGGSYNEQFF; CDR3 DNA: TGTGCCAGCAGTTTGCAGGGCGGCTCCTACAATGAGCAGTTCTTC
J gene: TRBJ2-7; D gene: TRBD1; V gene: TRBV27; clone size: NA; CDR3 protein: CASSPPRAGGYEQYF; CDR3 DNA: TGTGCCAGCAGCCCCCCTAGGGCAGGGGGCTACGAGCAGTACTTC
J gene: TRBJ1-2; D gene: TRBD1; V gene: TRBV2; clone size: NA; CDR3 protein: CASRQGVDYGYTF; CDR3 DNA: TGTGCCAGCAGGCAGGGGGTAGACTATGGCTACACCTTC
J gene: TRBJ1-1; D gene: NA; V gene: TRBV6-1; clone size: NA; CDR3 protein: CASSTGGGGYTEAFF; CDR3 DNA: TGTGCCAGCAGTACGGGGGGCGGAGGGTATACTGAAGCTTTCTTT
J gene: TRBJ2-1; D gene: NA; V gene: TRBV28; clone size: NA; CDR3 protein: CASRYPETPEQFF; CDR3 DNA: TGTGCCAGCAGGTACCCGGAGACGCCTGAGCAGTTCTTC
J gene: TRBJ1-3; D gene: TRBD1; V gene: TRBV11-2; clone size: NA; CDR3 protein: CASSTGDSSGNTIYF; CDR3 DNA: TGTGCCAGCAGCACCGGGGACAGCTCTGGAAACACCATATATTTT
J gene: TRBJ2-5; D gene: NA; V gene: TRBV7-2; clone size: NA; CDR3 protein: CASSSPRGRQGGEETQYF; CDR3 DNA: TGTGCCAGCAGCTCTCCTCGGGGTAGACAGGGCGGGGAAGAGACCCAGTACTTC
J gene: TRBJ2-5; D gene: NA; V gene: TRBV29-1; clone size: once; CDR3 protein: CSVRTGGETQYF; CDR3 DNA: TGCAGCGTTAGGACAGGAGGGGAGACCCAGTACTTC
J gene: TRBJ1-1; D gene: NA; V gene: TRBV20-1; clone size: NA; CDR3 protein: CSVQGNSEAFF; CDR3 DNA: TGCAGTGTCCAGGGTAACTCTGAAGCTTTCTTT
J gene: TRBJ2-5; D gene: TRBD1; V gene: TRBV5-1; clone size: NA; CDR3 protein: CASSLAAGTGVFRSETQYF; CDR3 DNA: TGCGCCAGCAGCTTGGCCGCGGGGACAGGGGTGTTTCGTTCGGAGACCCAGTACTTC
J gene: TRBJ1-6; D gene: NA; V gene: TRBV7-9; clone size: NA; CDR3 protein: CASSLAFGGVHNSPLHF; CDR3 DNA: TGTGCCAGCAGCTTAGCGTTCGGGGGTGTTCATAATTCACCCCTCCACTTT
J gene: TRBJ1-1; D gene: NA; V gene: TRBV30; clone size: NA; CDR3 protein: CAWSVRTGAFF; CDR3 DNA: TGTGCCTGGAGTGTACGGACGGGGGCTTTCTTT
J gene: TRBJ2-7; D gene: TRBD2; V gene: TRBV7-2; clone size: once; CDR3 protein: CASSLGVAGAAYEQYF; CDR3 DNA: TGTGCCAGCAGCTTAGGTGTAGCGGGGGCGGCCTACGAGCAGTACTTC
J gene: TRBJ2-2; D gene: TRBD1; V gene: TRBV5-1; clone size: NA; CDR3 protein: CASNGQGSDTGELFF; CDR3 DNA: TGCGCCAGCAATGGACAGGGGTCCGACACCGGGGAGCTGTTTTTT
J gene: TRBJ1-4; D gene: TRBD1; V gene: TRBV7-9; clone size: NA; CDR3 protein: CASSLVLVRQGPNEKLFF; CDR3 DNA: TGTGCCAGCAGCTTAGTTTTAGTGAGACAGGGACCTAATGAAAAACTGTTTTTT
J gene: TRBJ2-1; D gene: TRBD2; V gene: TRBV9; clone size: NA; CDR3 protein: CASSMVGLAGVDEQFF; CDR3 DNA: TGTGCCAGCAGCATGGTTGGACTAGCGGGAGTCGATGAGCAGTTCTTC
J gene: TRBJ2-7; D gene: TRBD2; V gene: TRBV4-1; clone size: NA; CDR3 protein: CASSATSGDSYEQYF; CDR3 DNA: TGCGCCAGCAGCGCAACTAGCGGGGATTCCTACGAGCAGTACTTC
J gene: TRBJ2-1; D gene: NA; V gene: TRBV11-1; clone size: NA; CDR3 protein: CASSLVPASVLNEQFF; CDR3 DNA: TGTGCCAGCAGCTTAGTTCCGGCTAGCGTCTTGAATGAGCAGTTCTTC
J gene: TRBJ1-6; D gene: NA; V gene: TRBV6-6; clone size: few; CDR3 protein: CASSYSGEDSPLHF; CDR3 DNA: TGTGCCAGCAGTTACTCAGGGGAGGACTCACCCCTCCACTTT
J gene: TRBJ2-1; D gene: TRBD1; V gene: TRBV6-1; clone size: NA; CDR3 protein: CASTDRVNEQFF; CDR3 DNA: TGTGCCAGCACGGACAGGGTCAATGAGCAGTTCTTC
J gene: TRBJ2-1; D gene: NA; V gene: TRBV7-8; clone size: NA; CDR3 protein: CASSPGSWGDEQFF; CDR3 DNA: TGTGCCAGCAGCCCCGGTTCGTGGGGGGATGAGCAGTTCTTC
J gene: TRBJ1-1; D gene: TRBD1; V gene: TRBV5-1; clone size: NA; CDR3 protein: CASRGDRGFLNTEAFF; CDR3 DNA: TGCGCCAGCAGGGGGGACAGGGGTTTTTTGAACACTGAAGCTTTCTTT
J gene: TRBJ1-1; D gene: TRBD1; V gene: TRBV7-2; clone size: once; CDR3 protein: CASSAYRTGRNTEAFF; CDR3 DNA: TGTGCCAGCAGCGCGTACCGGACAGGTAGGAACACTGAAGCTTTCTTT
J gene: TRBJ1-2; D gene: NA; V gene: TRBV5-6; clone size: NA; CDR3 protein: CASSLDRVFSFYGYTF; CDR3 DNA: TGTGCCAGCAGCTTGGATCGAGTGTTCTCCTTCTATGGCTACACCTTC
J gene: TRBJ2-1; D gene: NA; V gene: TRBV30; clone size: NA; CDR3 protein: CAWNGDPYNEQFF; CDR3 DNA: TGTGCCTGGAACGGAGACCCCTACAATGAGCAGTTCTTC
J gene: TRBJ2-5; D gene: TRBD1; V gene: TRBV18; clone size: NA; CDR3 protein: CASSPVLVGTGEETQYF; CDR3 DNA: TGTGCCAGCTCACCAGTGTTGGTCGGGACAGGAGAAGAGACCCAGTACTTC
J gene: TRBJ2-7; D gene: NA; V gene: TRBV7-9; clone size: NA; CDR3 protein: CASSPWVAASYEQYF; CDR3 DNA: TGTGCCAGCAGCCCCTGGGTAGCGGCTTCCTACGAGCAGTACTTC
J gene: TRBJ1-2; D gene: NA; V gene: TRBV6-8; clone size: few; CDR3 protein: CASSYWRGGPLLHGYTF; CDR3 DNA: TGTGCCAGCAGTTACTGGAGGGGGGGCCCTCTCCTTCATGGCTACACCTTC
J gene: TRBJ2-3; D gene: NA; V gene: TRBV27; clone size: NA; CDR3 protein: CATSTVAFTDTQYF; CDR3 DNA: TGTGCCACCTCGACAGTCGCCTTCACAGATACGCAGTATTTT
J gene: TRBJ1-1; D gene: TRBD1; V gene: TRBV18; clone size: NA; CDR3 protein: CASSGYRDRASTEAFF; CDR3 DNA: TGTGCCAGCTCAGGATACAGGGACAGGGCGAGCACTGAAGCTTTCTTT
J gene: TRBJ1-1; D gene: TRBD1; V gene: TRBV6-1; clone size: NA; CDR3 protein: CASALDRLNTEAFF; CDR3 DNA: TGTGCCAGCGCCCTGGACAGGTTGAACACTGAAGCTTTCTTT
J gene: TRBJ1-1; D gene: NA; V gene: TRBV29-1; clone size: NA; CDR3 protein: CSVVTYSDEAFF; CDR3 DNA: TGCAGCGTTGTGACATACAGTGATGAAGCTTTCTTT
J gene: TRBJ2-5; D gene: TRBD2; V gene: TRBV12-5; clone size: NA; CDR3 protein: CASGPNREGEETQYF; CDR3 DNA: TGTGCTAGTGGTCCAAACCGGGAGGGGGAAGAGACCCAGTACTTC
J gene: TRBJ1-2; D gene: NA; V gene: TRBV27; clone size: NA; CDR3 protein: CASSLDSGGYGYTF; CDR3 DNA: TGTGCCAGCAGCCTTGACTCGGGGGGCTATGGCTACACCTTC
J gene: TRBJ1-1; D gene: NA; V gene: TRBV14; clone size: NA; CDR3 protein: CASSQGGFGTEAFF; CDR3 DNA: TGTGCCAGCAGCCAGGGCGGGTTCGGCACTGAAGCTTTCTTT
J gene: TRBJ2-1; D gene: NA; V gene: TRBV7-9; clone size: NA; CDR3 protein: CASSLELGLSYNEQFF; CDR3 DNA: TGTGCCAGCAGCTTAGAGTTGGGCCTGAGTTACAATGAGCAGTTCTTC
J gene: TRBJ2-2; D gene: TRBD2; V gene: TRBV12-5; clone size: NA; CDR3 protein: CASGLVLAGTNTGELFF; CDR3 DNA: TGTGCTAGTGGTTTGGTACTAGCGGGTACGAACACCGGGGAGCTGTTTTTT
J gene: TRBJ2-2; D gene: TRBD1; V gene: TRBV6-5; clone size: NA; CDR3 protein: CASSYIGQGDTGELFF; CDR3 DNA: TGTGCCAGCAGTTACATAGGACAGGGTGACACCGGGGAGCTGTTTTTT
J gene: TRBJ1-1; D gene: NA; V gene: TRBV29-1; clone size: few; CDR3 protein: CSVAGQLNTEAFF; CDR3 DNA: TGCAGCGTTGCAGGGCAGTTGAACACTGAAGCTTTCTTT
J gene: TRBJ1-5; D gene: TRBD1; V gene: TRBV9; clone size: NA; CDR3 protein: CASSPGQGVRGNQPQHF; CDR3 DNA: TGTGCCAGCAGCCCAGGGCAGGGGGTGAGGGGCAATCAGCCCCAGCATTTT
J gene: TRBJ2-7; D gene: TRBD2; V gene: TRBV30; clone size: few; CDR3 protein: CAWKVRTSGSYEQYF; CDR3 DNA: TGTGCCTGGAAAGTAAGGACTAGCGGCTCCTACGAGCAGTACTTC
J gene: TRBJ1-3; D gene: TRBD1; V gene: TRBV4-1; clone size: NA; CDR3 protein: CASSQDRGSGNTIYF; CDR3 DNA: TGCGCCAGCAGCCAAGACAGGGGGTCTGGAAACACCATATATTTT
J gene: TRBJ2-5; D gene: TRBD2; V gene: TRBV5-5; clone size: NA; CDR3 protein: CASSPGLAGELNQETQYF; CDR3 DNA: TGTGCCAGCAGCCCTGGTCTAGCGGGGGAACTAAACCAAGAGACCCAGTACTTC
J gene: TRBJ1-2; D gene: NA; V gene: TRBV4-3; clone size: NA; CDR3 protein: CASSQDITALYGYTF; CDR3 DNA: TGCGCCAGCAGCCAAGATATCACAGCTCTCTATGGCTACACCTTC
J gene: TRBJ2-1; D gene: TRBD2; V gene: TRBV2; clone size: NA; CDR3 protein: CASRTGTSGRSEQFF; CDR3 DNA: TGTGCCAGCAGGACCGGGACTAGCGGGAGAAGTGAGCAGTTCTTC
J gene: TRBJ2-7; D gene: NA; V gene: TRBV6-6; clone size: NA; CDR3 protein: CASSSYREIYEQYF; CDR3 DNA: TGTGCCAGCAGCTCCTACAGGGAAATCTACGAGCAGTACTTC
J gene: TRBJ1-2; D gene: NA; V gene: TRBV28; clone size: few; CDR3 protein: CASSLQVGYGYTF; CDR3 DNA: TGTGCCAGCAGTTTACAAGTCGGCTATGGCTACACCTTC
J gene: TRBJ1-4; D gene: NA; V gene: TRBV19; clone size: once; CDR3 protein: CASSLDSRGGAWEKLFF; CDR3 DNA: TGTGCCAGTAGCCTGGACAGCCGGGGGGGTGCCTGGGAAAAACTGTTTTTT
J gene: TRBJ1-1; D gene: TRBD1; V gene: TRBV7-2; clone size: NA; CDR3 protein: CASSLALGQGGNTEAFF; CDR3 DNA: TGTGCCAGCAGCTTAGCGTTGGGACAGGGAGGGAACACTGAAGCTTTCTTT
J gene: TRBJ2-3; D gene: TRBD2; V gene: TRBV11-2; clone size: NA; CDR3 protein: CASSLASGGSTDTQYF; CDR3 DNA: TGTGCCAGCAGCTTAGCTAGCGGGGGAAGCACAGATACGCAGTATTTT
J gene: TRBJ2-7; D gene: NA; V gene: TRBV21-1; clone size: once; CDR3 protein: CASSKKNQREGVDEQYF; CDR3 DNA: TGTGCCAGCAGCAAAAAAAACCAGCGGGAGGGTGTCGACGAGCAGTACTTC
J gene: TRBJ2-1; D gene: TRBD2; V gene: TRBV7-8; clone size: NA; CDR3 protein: CASSPRTSGQFF; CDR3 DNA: TGTGCCAGCAGCCCTAGGACTAGCGGGCAGTTCTTC
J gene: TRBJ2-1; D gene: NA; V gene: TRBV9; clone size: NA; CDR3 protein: CASSSRDNEQFF; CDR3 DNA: TGTGCCAGCAGCTCTCGGGACAATGAGCAGTTCTTC
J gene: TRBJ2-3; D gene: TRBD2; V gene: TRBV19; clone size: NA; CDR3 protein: CASSLLGGGQYF; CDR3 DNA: TGTGCCAGCTCCTTGCTCGGGGGGGGGCAGTATTTT